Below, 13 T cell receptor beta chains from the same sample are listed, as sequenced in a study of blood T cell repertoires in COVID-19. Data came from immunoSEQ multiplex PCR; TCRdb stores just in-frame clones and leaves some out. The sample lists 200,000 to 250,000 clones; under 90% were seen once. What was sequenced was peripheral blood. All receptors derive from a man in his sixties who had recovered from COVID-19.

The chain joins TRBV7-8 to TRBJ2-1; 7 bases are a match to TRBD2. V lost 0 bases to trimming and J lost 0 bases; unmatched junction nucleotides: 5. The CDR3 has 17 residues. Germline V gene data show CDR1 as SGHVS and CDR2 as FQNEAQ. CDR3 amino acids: CASSLARGGSSYNEQFF. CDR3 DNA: TGTGCCAGCAGCTTAGCGCGCGGCGGGAGCTCCTACAATGAGCAGTTCTTC.

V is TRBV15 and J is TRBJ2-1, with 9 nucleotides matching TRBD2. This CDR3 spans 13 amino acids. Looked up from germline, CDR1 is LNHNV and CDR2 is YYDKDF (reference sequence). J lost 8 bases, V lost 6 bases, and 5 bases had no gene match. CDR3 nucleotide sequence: TGTGCCACCAGTGGCGGGGGGGCCCATGAGCAGTTCTTC. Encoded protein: CATSGGGAHEQFF.

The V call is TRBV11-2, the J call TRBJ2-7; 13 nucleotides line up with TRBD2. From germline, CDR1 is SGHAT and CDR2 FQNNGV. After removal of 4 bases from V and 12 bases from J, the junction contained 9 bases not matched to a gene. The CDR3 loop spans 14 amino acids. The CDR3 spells CASSSRGLAGERYF. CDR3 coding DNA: TGTGCCAGCAGCTCGAGAGGACTAGCGGGAGAAAGGTACTTC.

CDR3 sequence: CASYGGEQYF. The CDR3 region has the DNA TGTGCCAGCTATGGCGGCGAGCAGTACTTC. This chain uses TRBV19 with TRBJ2-7; unclear D gene. The CDR3 totals 10 residues. Germline-derived CDR1 and CDR2 are LNHDA and SQIVND (reference sequence). V was shortened by 9 bases and J by 6 bases, with 9 bases between the two germline ends.

CDR3 coding DNA: TGCGCCAGCAGCCAGGATAGCGGGAGGGGAGTAGGGGAGCAGTTCTTC. Translation: CASSQDSGRGVGEQFF. V usage is TRBV4-1 and J usage is TRBJ2-1; the match to TRBD2 covers 11 bases. Unmatched junction bases numbered 11, after V lost 3 bases and J lost 10 bases. CDR1 is MGHRA and CDR2 is YSYEKL in the germline V gene. The CDR3 has 16 amino acids.

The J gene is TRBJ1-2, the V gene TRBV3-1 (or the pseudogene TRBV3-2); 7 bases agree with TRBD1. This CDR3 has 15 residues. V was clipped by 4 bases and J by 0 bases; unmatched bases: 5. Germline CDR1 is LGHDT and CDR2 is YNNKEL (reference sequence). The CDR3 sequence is CASSPWDRANYGYTF. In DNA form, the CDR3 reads TGTGCCAGCAGCCCCTGGGACAGAGCTAACTATGGCTACACCTTC.

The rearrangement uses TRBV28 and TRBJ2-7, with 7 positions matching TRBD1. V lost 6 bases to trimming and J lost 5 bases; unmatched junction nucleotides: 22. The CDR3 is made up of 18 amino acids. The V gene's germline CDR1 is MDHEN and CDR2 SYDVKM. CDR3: CASSLAGATRRGHHEQYF. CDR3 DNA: TGTGCCAGCAGCCTCGCAGGGGCGACGCGAAGGGGGCACCACGAGCAGTACTTC.

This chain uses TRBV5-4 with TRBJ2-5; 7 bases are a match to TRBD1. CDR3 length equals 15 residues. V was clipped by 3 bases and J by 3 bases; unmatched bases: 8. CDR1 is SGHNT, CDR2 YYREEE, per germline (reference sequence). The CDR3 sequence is CASSSTGTEKETQYF. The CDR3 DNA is TGTGCCAGCAGCTCAACCGGGACAGAGAAAGAGACCCAGTACTTC.

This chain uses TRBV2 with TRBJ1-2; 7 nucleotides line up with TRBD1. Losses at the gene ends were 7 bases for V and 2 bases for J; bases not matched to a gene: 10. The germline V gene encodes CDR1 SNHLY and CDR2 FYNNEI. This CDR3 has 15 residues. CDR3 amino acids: CASTYTGDVNYGYTF. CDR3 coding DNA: TGTGCCAGCACTTATACAGGGGATGTAAACTATGGCTACACCTTC.

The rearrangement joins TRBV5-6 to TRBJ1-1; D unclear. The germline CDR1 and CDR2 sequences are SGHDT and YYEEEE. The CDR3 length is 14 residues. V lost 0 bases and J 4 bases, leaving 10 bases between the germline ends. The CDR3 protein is CASSLERGITEAFF. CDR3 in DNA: TGTGCCAGCAGCTTGGAGCGGGGAATCACTGAAGCTTTCTTT.

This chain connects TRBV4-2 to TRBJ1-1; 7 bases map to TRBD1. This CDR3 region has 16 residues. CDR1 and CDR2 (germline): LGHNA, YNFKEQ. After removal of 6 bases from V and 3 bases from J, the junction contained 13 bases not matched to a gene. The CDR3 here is CASRHRGYRGDTEAFF. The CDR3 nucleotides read TGTGCCAGCAGACACAGGGGATACCGGGGAGACACTGAAGCTTTCTTT.

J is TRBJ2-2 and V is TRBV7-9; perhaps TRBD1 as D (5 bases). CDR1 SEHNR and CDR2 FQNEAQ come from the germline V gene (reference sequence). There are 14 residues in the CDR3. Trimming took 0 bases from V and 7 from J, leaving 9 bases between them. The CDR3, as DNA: TGTGCCAGCAGCTTAGCGCCAGGGCACGGGGAGCTGTTTTTT. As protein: CASSLAPGHGELFF.

CDR3 region: CASSSLAGGNEQFF. CDR3 nucleotides: TGTGCCAGCAGTTCACTAGCGGGAGGCAATGAGCAGTTCTTC. The chain links TRBV27 to TRBJ2-1; 12 bases map to TRBD2. V lost 4 bases, J lost 6 bases, and 1 base stayed unmatched. This CDR3 is built from 14 residues. The germline V gene encodes CDR1 MNHEY and CDR2 SMNVEV (reference sequence).